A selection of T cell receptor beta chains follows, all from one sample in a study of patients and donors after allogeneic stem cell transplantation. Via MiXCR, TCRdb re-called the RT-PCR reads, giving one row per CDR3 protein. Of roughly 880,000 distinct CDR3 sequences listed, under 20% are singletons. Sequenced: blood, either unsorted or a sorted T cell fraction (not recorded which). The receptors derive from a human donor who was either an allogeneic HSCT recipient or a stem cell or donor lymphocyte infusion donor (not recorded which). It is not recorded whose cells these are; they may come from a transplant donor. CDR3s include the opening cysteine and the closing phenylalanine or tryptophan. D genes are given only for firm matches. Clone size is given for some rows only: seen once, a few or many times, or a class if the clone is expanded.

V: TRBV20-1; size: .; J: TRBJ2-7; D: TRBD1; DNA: TGCAGTGCCAGAGGGGACAGGGGCAACTCCTACGAGCAGTACTTC; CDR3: CSARGDRGNSYEQYF
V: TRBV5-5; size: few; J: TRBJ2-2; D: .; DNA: TGTGCCAGCAGCTTCCGCGACTCGAACACCGGGGAGCTGTTTTTT; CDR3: CASSFRDSNTGELFF
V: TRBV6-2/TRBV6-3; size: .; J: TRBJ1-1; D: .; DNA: TGTGCCAGCCTAAGGACAAACCAAGCCCTGAACACTGAAGCTTTCTTT; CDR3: CASLRTNQALNTEAFF
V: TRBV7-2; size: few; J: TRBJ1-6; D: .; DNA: TGTGCCAGCAGCTTAAAATCACCCCTCCACTTT; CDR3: CASSLKSPLHF
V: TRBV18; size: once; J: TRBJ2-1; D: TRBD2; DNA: TGTGCCAGCTCACCGCGAACTAGCGGGAGGAACATATACAATGAGCAGTTCTTC; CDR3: CASSPRTSGRNIYNEQFF
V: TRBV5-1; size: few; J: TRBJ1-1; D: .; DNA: TGCGCCAGCAGCTCGAGCGGCCGGGGCCCGAACACTGAAGCTTTCTTT; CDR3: CASSSSGRGPNTEAFF
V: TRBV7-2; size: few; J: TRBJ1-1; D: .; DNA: TGTGCCACCATGGACGGGATCAACACTGAAGCTTTCTTT; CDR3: CATMDGINTEAFF
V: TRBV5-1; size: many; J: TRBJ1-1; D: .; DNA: TGCGCCAGCAGCTTAGGACCCAGACGGACTGAAGCTTTCTTT; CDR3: CASSLGPRRTEAFF
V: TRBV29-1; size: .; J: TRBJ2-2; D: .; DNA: TGCAGCGGTACACAGGAGGCGAACACCGGGGAGCTGTTTTTT; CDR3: CSGTQEANTGELFF
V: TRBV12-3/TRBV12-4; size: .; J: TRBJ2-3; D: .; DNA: TGTGCCAGCACCATCCTTGCGGGCCCCCCAGATACGCAGTATTTT; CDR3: CASTILAGPPDTQYF
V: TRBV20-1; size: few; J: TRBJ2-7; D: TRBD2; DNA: TGCAGTGTTAAGGTAGCGGGAGGGCCCCGCGAGCAGTACTTC; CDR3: CSVKVAGGPREQYF
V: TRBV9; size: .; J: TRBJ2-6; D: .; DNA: TGTGCCAGCAGTACAATAGGGGGGGCCAACGTCCTGACTTTC; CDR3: CASSTIGGANVLTF
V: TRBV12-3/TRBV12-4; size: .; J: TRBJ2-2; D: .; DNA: TGTGCCAGCAGCCAAAAGCGGAAGAGGGCGGGGGAGCTGTTTTTT; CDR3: CASSQKRKRAGELFF
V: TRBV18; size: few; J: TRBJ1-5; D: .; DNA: TGTGCCAGCTCACCGCTTCCTCGGGGCCAGGGCAATCAGCCCCAGCATTTT; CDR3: CASSPLPRGQGNQPQHF
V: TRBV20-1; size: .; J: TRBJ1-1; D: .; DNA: TGCAGTGCTGAAGACCCTAACACTGAAGCTTTCTTT; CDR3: CSAEDPNTEAFF
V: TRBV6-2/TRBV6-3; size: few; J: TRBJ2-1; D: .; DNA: TGTGCCAGCAGCTTGCCCGGCGCCACATCCTACAATGAGCAGTTCTTC; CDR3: CASSLPGATSYNEQFF
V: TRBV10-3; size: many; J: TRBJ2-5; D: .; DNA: TGTGCCGTCAGTACAGGGTTGGAGACCCAGTACTTC; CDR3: CAVSTGLETQYF
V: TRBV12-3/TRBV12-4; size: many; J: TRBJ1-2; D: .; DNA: TGTGCCAGCAGTTTAGATGTCCTCGGTGATGGCTACACCTTC; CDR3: CASSLDVLGDGYTF
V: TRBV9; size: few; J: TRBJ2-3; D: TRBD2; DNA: TGTGCCAGCAGCGTTTTAGCGGGAGGCACAGATACGCAGTATTTT; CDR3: CASSVLAGGTDTQYF
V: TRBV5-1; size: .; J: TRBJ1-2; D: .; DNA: TGCGCCAGCAGCTTGGGAGGGGTTGAAGATGGCTACACCTTC; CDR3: CASSLGGVEDGYTF
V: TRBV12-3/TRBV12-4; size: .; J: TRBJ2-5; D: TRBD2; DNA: TGTGCCAGCACCACTAGCGGGGGGCTGGAGACCCAGTACTTC; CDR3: CASTTSGGLETQYF
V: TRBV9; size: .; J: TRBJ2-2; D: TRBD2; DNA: TGTGCCAGCAGCGTAGCCAGCGGGGTGAACACCGGGGAGCTGTTTTTT; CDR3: CASSVASGVNTGELFF